A single T cell receptor beta chain is shown here with its context. Antigen: not known. The record originates from a study of graft-versus-host responses after intestinal transplantation. About the research overall: Multivisceral, liver-intestinal, or isolated intestinal transplants were performed in recipients. Every recipient had anti-thymocyte globulin induction and roughly three years of tacrolimus plus steroids.

Sequencing used immunoSEQ multiplex PCR; TCRdb keeps in-frame clones, though not all of them. This table has 65,000 to 90,000 clones, about 91% appearing once. The CDR3 runs to 15 residues. The V end was cut by 1 base, the J end by 1 base, with 8 bases between. CDR1 and CDR2 (germline): SEHNR, FQNEAQ (reference sequence). General study findings and limits: After transplant, early declines in HvG clones were associated with peak levels of circulating GvH clones.

The source is a human donor who was the organ donor for an intestinal transplant. The J gene is TRBJ1-5, the V gene TRBV7-9; D call uncertain. The source was unstimulated CD8+ T cells sorted from spleen or lymph node cells, collected before transplant. CDR3 nucleotide sequence: TGTGCCAGCAGCTTAGGAGGTGCAAGCAATCAGCCCCAGCATTTT. Residues: CASSLGGASNQPQHF. The whole variable domain, filled in from reference TRBV7-9 and TRBJ1-5, reads DTGVSQNPRHKITKRGQNVTFRCDPISEHNRLYWYRQTLGQGPEFLTYFQNEAQLEKSRLLSDRFSAERPKGSFSTLEIQRTEQGDSAMYLCASSLGGASNQPQHFGDGTRLSIL.